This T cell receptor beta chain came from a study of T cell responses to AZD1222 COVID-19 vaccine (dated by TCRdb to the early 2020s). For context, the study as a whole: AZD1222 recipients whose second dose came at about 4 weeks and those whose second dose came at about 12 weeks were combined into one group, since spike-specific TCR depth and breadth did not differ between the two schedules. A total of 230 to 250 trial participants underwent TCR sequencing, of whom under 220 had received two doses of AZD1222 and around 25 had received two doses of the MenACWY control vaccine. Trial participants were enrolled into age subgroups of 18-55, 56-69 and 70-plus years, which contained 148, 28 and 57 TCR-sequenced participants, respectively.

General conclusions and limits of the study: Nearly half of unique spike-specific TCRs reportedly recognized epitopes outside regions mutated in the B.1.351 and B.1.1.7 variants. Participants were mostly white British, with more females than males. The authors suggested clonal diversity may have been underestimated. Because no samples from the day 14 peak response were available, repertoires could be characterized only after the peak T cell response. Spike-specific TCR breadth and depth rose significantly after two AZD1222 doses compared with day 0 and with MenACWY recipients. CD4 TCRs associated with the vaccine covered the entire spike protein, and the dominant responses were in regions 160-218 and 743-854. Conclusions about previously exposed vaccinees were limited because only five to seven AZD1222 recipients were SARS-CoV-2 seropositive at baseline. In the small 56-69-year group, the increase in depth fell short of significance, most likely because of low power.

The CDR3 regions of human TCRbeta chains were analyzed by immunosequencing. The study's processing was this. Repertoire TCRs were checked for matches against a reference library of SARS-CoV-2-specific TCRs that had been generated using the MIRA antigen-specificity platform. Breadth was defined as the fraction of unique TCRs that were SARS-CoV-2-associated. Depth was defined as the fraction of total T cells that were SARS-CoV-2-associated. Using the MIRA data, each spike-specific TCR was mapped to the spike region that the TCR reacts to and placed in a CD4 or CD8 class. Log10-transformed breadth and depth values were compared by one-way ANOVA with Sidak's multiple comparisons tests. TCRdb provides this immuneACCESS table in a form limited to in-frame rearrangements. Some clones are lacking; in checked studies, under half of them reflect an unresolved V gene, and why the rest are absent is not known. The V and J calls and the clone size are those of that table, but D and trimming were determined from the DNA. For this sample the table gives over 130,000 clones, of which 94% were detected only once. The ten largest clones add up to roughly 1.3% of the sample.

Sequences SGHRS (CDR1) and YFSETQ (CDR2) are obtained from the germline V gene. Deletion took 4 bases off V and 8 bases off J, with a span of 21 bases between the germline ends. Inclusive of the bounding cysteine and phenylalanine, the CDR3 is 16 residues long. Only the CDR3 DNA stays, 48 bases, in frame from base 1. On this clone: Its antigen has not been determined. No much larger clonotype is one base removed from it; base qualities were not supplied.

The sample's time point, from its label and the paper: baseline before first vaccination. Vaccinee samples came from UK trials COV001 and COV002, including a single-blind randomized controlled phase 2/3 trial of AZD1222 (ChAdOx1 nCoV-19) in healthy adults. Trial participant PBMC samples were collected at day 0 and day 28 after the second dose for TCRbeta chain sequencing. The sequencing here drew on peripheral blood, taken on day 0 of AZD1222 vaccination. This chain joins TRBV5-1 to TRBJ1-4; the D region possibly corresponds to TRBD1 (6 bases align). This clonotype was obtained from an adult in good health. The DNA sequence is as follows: TGCGCCAGCAGCCCCTCGGCAGGGGACACCACGGAAAAACTGTTTTTT. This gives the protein CASSPSAGDTTEKLFF.